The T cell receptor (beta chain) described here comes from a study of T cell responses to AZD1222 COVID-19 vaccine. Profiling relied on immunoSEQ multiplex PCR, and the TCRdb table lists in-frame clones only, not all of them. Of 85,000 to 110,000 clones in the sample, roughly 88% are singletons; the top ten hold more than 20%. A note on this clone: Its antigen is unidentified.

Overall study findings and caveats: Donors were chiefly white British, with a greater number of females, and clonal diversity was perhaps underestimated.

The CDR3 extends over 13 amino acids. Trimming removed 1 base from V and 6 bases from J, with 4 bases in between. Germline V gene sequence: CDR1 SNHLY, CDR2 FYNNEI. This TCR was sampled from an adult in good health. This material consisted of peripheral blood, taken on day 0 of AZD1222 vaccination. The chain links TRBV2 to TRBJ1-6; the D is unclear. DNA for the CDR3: TGTGCCAGCAGTGAAGTTGCTAATTCACCCCTCCACTTT. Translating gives CASSEVANSPLHF. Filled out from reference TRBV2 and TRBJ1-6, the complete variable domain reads EPEVTQTPSHQVTQMGQEVILRCVPISNHLYFYWYRQILGQKVEFLVSFYNNEISEKSEIFDDQFSVERPDGSNFTLKIRSTKLEDSAMYFCASSEVANSPLHFGNGTRLTVT.